These 24 T cell receptor beta chains share one sample of origin, sequenced in a study of CD8+ T cells in alopecia areata. Reverse transcription of extracted RNA yielded cDNA, which provided the sequencing template. Clones were sequenced by immunoSEQ multiplex PCR, and TCRdb holds only the in-frame ones, with some missing. The sample presents some 110,000 clones, none singletons. Sequencing input: lesional skin. These receptors came from a C3H/HeJ mouse with alopecia areata. The strain bears MHC haplotype H2-k.

Comments on this clone: TCRdb's protein sequence differs at residue 12 from the translated DNA; the protein presented here follows the DNA. These gene names are mouse names. Sequencing ends 3 residues short of the CDR3 end; the germline J gene provides the rest. The chain uses TRBV19 and TRBJ1-3; TRBD1 matches 7 bases. V trimming: 2 bases; J trimming: 3 bases; junction bases outside the gene matches: 5. The germline CDR1 and CDR2 sequences are FNHDT and SITEND (reference sequence). The CDR3 sequence is 15 residues long. This CDR3 is CASSISDRVGNTLYF. Partial CDR3 DNA: TGTGCCAGCAGTATCAGCGACAGGGTTGGAAATACG.

This clone was seen a handful of times. Gene names are the mouse ones. The read finishes 4 residues shy of the CDR3 end, and the germline J gene is used to complete it. The chain couples TRBV19 to TRBJ2-3; 7 bases agree with TRBD2. The CDR3 is 15 amino acids. V lost 2 bases, J lost 1 base, and 4 bases stayed unmatched. The V gene's germline CDR1 is FNHDT and CDR2 SITEND (reference sequence). The CDR3 loop is CASSIGGKGAETLYF. The DNA read from the CDR3 is TGTGCCAGCAGTATTGGGGGGAAGGGTGCAGAA.

In this sample, this clone turned up a few times. Gene and germline names: mouse. From the germline J gene comes the end of the CDR3, since the read stops 4 residues before it. This chain links TRBV17 with TRBJ2-2; TRBD1 is a possible D gene (6 bases). V lost 5 bases to trimming and J lost 1 base, with 8 bases between them. This CDR3 has 14 amino acids. Germline CDR1 is MNHDT and CDR2 is YYDKIL. The covered CDR3 bases are TGTGCTAGCAGTCCGGGACAAAACACCGGG. As protein: CASSPGQNTG. The whole CDR3 reads CASSPGQNTGQLYF. Together with reference TRBV17 and TRBJ2-2, the CDR3 gives the full variable domain: DTTVKQNPRYKLARVGKPVNLICSQTMNHDTMYWYQKKPNQAPKLLLFYYDKILNREADTFEKFQSSRPNNSFCSLYIGSAGLEYSAMYLCASSPGQNTGQLYFGEGSKLTVL.

In regard to this clone: The genes and germline here are from mouse. The read ends 4 residues shy of where the CDR3 ends; the end is completed using the germline J gene. The chain carries TRBV19 and TRBJ2-3; possibly TRBD1 for D (6 bases). This CDR3 comprises 12 residues. CDR1 and CDR2 from the germline V gene are FNHDT and SITEND (reference sequence). CDR3 sequence reads: CASSPDRETLYF. The DNA read from the CDR3 is TGTGCCAGCAGCCCGGACAGAGAA.

Of note for this clone: Here the gene names and germline are mouse. The CDR3 bases that were read are TGTGCCAGCAGTGCCCTGGGACATAGTGCAGAA. Translated: CASSALGHSAE. The full CDR3 protein reads CASSALGHSAETLYF. The J gene is TRBJ2-3, the V gene TRBV13-3; TRBD1 might be the D (6 bases). The read ends 4 residues shy of where the CDR3 ends; the end is completed using the germline J gene. Per germline, CDR1 NNHDY and CDR2 SYVADS. The V and J ends lost 3 bases and 0 bases respectively, with 11 bases between them. The CDR3 extends over 15 amino acids.

In regard to this clone: The gene symbols are mouse symbols. The read halts 4 residues ahead of the CDR3 end, with the missing end drawn from the germline J gene. The rearrangement links TRBV13-3 to TRBJ2-1; possible D gene TRBD1, 6 bases. Trimming took 2 bases from V and 6 from J, leaving 12 bases between them. Germline values: CDR1 NNHDY, CDR2 SYVADS. There are 14 residues in the CDR3. The CDR3 is CASSEQGGFAEQFF. The sequenced part of the CDR3 DNA is TGTGCCAGCAGTGAACAGGGCGGATTTGCT.

As for this clone: Any gene name here is a mouse gene name. The read terminates 4 residues before the CDR3 end, so the remaining end is supplied by the germline J gene. The chain is built from TRBV19 and TRBJ2-7; TRBD1 is a possible D gene (5 bases). The CDR3 extends over 11 amino acids. Germline V lookup: CDR1 FNHDT, CDR2 SITEND (reference sequence). CDR3 bases read: TGTGCCAGCCATAAGGGGTAT. This translates into CASHKGY. The whole CDR3 region reads CASHKGYEQYF.

Turning to this clone: Gene names and germline refer to mouse. The CDR3 end falls 4 residues outside the read, so it is completed with the germline J gene. The chain carries TRBV19 and TRBJ2-2; 11 bases agree with TRBD1. V was clipped by 3 bases and J by 2 bases; unmatched bases: 3. Per the germline V gene, CDR1 is FNHDT and CDR2 is SITEND (reference sequence). The CDR3 is 16 residues long. The CDR3 here is CASSTRTGGNTGQLYF. The part of the CDR3 DNA that was read is TGTGCCAGCAGTACCAGGACAGGGGGCAACACCGGG.

A few counts support this clone. Mouse names are used for the genes. The DNA ends 4 residues before the CDR3 does, and the rest of the CDR3 is filled in from the germline J gene. V is TRBV19 and J is TRBJ2-7; D is undetermined. CDR1 and CDR2 from the germline V gene are FNHDT and SITEND (reference sequence). The CDR3 extends over 13 amino acids. The CDR3 DNA, read in part, is TGTGCCAGCAGTATCAAAAATTCCCAT. This sequence encodes CASSIKNSH. The entire CDR3 reads CASSIKNSHEQYF.

The sample holds many counts of this clone. Mouse gene names apply. The CDR3 end falls 4 residues outside the read, so it is completed with the germline J gene. Other DNA variants within this sample encode the same CDR3. The chain has TRBV1 and TRBJ2-1, with 7 bases matching TRBD1. Germline V gene lookup returns CDR1 NSQYPW and CDR2 LRSPGD (reference sequence). This CDR3 is built from 14 residues. Unmatched junction bases numbered 2, after V lost 2 bases and J lost 4 bases. This chain's CDR3 is CTCSAPGGYAEQFF. The part of the CDR3 DNA that was read is TGCACCTGCAGTGCACCAGGGGGTTATGCT.

Details on this clone: Mouse gene names and germline throughout. Read coverage stops 4 residues before the CDR3 terminus; the germline J gene supplies the remainder. The gene calls are TRBV13-3 and TRBJ2-3, with 10 bases identical to TRBD1. With 5 bases clipped from V and 3 bases from J, the junction kept 3 bases outside the gene matches. Germline values: CDR1 NNHDY, CDR2 SYVADS. CDR3 length: 14 residues. CDR3 sequence: CASRGQGKAETLYF. The part of the CDR3 DNA that was read is TGTGCCAGCAGGGGACAGGGGAAGGCAGAA.

A remark on this clone: The protein in this entry is translated from the DNA; at residue 13 it differs from the protein listed in TCRdb. Germline and genes: mouse. The missing CDR3 end, 3 residues past where the read stops, is filled in from the germline J gene. This chain uses TRBV19 with TRBJ1-6, with TRBD1 as a possible D gene (6 bases). TRBJ1-6 is an open reading frame whose function is uncertain. The V and J ends lost 4 bases and 0 bases respectively, with 11 bases between them. The CDR3 totals 16 residues. The germline gives CDR1 FNHDT, CDR2 SITEND (reference sequence). The CDR3 DNA, read in part, is TGTGCCAGCAGTTGGACAGAAAATTCCTATAATTCGCCC. Protein product: CASSWTENSYNSP. The full CDR3 is CASSWTENSYNSPLYF.

This clone was seen only a few times. Mouse gene names apply. With the read ending 4 residues before the CDR3 end, the germline J gene is used to fill in that end. This chain uses TRBV13-3 with TRBJ1-2, with D possibly matching TRBD1 (6 bases). With 5 bases removed from V and 4 bases from J, the gap between germline ends came to 12 bases. Germline assignment: CDR1 NNHDY and CDR2 SYVADS. CDR3 size: 13 residues. The covered CDR3 bases are TGTGCCAGCAGAGAACAGGGTGGCTCC. Residues: CASREQGGS. The whole CDR3 reads CASREQGGSDYTF.

This clone has only a few counts. Gene names are mouse gene names. The CDR3 end falls 4 residues outside the read, so it is completed with the germline J gene. This sequence joins TRBV13-3 and TRBJ2-4; D may be TRBD2 (6 bases). Trimming took off 1 base at V and 0 bases at J, with 12 bases between the two ends. The germline V gene has CDR1 NNHDY and CDR2 SYVADS. The CDR3 length is 16 residues. The DNA read from the CDR3 is TGTGCCAGCAGTGATCCGGCTGGGGAAAGTCAAAAC. It encodes CASSDPAGESQN. The full CDR3 is CASSDPAGESQNTLYF.

The table lists this clone with a few counts. The gene symbols are mouse symbols. Read coverage stops 4 residues before the CDR3 terminus; the germline J gene supplies the remainder. The chain carries TRBV1 and TRBJ2-7, with 9 bases identical to TRBD1. CDR3 length: 15 amino acids. Germline lookup yields CDR1 NSQYPW and CDR2 LRSPGD (reference sequence). J lost 3 bases, V lost 2 bases, and 5 bases had no gene match. Incomplete CDR3 DNA: TGCACCTGCAGTGCACAACCGGGACAGGGCTAT. Amino acid sequence: CTCSAQPGQGY. The entire CDR3 reads CTCSAQPGQGYEQYF.

This clone has only a few counts. The germline and genes are mouse ones. The read falls 4 residues short of the CDR3 end, and the missing part is taken from the germline J gene. The chain employs TRBV1 and TRBJ2-1, with TRBD2 matching over 9 bases. The ends lost 3 bases at V and 1 base at J; junction bases unmatched: 7. Germline V gene data show CDR1 as NSQYPW and CDR2 as LRSPGD (reference sequence). The CDR3 extends over 17 amino acids. Partial CDR3 DNA: TGCACCTGCAGTGCGGGAAACTGGGGGGAAAACTATGCT. Residues: CTCSAGNWGENYA. The full-length CDR3 reads as CTCSAGNWGENYAEQFF.

This clone was detected a few times. The listed genes are named as in mouse. The missing CDR3 end, 4 residues past where the read stops, is filled in from the germline J gene. This chain connects TRBV19 to TRBJ2-1, with 7 bases identical to TRBD2. V trimming: 3 bases; J trimming: 4 bases; junction bases outside the gene matches: 7. The CDR3 is 15 amino acids. Germline V gene data show CDR1 as FNHDT and CDR2 as SITEND (reference sequence). CDR3 region: CASSTSTGAYAEQFF. The sequenced part of the CDR3 DNA is TGTGCCAGCAGTACCTCTACTGGGGCGTATGCT.

On this clone itself: There is a difference at residue 10 between the TCRdb protein and the DNA translation, so the protein given here was translated from the DNA. The gene names given are mouse names. The read gets to within 3 residues of the CDR3 end, and the germline J gene fills in the rest. The chain links TRBV13-2 to TRBJ1-3; D may be TRBD1 (6 bases). Germline loops: CDR1 NNHNN, CDR2 SYGAGS (reference sequence). The ends were cut back, 7 bases at V and 0 bases at J, with 8 bases in the middle. The CDR3 is made up of 13 amino acids. The sequenced CDR3 bases are TGTGCCAGCCAGGGGCTTTCTGGAAATACG. Translated: CASQGLSGNT. The complete CDR3 sequence is CASQGLSGNTLYF.

This clone was detected a few times. Germline and genes here are mouse. CDR3 residues: CASSDEQSSNERLFF. Partial CDR3 DNA: TGTGCCAGCAGTGATGAGCAGTCTTCCAACGAA. J is TRBJ1-4 and V is TRBV13-3; D gene unclear. The CDR3 end falls 4 residues outside the read, so it is completed with the germline J gene. V dropped 0 bases and J dropped 1 base, with 7 bases sitting between them. CDR1 is NNHDY, CDR2 SYVADS, per germline. The CDR3 loop spans 15 amino acids.

As for this clone: Gene names and germline refer to mouse. Read data end 4 residues before the CDR3 end; the end is taken from the germline J gene. V gene TRBV1 combines with J gene TRBJ2-3, with 8 nucleotides matching TRBD2. The CDR3 loop spans 16 amino acids. From germline, CDR1 is NSQYPW and CDR2 LRSPGD (reference sequence). The junction had 5 bases not matched to a gene; V was cut back by 3 bases and J by 0 bases. The part of the CDR3 DNA that was read is TGCACCTGCAGTGCGATGGGGGGGGATAGTGCAGAA. It is translated as CTCSAMGGDSAE. The complete CDR3 protein is CTCSAMGGDSAETLYF.

Points on this clone: Each gene name is a mouse one. The DNA read from the CDR3 is TGTGCCAGCAGTTTCGGGGACAGGAACTATGCT. It is translated as CASSFGDRNYA. The whole CDR3 sequence is CASSFGDRNYAEQFF. This chain links TRBV14 with TRBJ2-1, with TRBD1 identical over 8 bases. Read sequence stops 4 residues before the CDR3 end, and the germline J gene provides the missing end. This CDR3 is built from 15 residues. V was clipped by 1 base and J by 1 base; unmatched bases: 1. Germline V lookup: CDR1 SGHDT, CDR2 FRDEAV. The whole variable domain, remainder taken from reference TRBV14 and TRBJ2-1, is EAGVTQSPRYAVLQEGQAVSFWCDPISGHDTLYWYQQPRDQGPQLLVYFRDEAVIDNSQLPSDRFSAVRPKGTNSTLKIQSAKQGDTATYLCASSFGDRNYAEQFFGPGTRLTVL.

The table lists this clone with a few counts. Germline and genes here are mouse. The CDR3 extends 4 residues past the end of the read, so its final part is completed from the germline J gene. J is TRBJ2-1 and V is TRBV19; 8 bases agree with TRBD1. The germline gives CDR1 FNHDT, CDR2 SITEND (reference sequence). The CDR3 totals 16 residues. V gave up 0 bases and J gave up 4 bases; unmatched junction bases: 6. CDR3 residues: CASSIAIRQGYAEQFF. The CDR3 bases that were read are TGTGCCAGCAGTATAGCTATACGACAGGGGTATGCT.

Notes on this clone: The germline and genes are mouse ones. The CDR3 extends 4 residues past the end of the read, so its final part is completed from the germline J gene. This rearrangement joins TRBV1 to TRBJ2-7, with a tentative D call TRBD1 (6 bases). CDR1 is NSQYPW, CDR2 LRSPGD, per germline (reference sequence). V lost 0 bases, J lost 3 bases, and 12 bases lay in between. This CDR3 is 15 amino acids long. The CDR3 here is CTCSADGTKYYEQYF. CDR3 DNA (partial): TGCACCTGCAGTGCAGATGGGACAAAATACTAT.

Concerning this clone itself: All gene names here are mouse names. The CDR3 end falls 4 residues outside the read, so it is completed with the germline J gene. The chain employs TRBV13-1 and TRBJ1-1; no firm D call. V was clipped by 0 bases and J by 1 base, with 7 bases between them. The CDR3 runs to 14 residues. The V gene's germline CDR1 is NSHNY and CDR2 SYGAGN. The chain's CDR3 is CASSDEGLNTEVFF. The covered CDR3 bases are TGTGCCAGCAGTGATGAAGGGTTAAACACA.